This entry concerns a single T cell receptor (beta chain). Its antigen is unidentified. Each TCR beta library was made by quantitative 5'-RACE that incorporated molecular barcodes. Each CDR3 protein is one row after TCRdb ran MiXCR on the 5' RACE reads. The sample has 250,000 to 350,000 distinct CDR3 sequences, around 8% seen once. Looked up from germline, CDR1 is MDHEN and CDR2 is SYDVKM. The V and J ends lost 6 bases and 0 bases respectively, with 18 bases between them. The CDR3 is 16 residues long. These data are taken from a study of CD8 T cells in ankylosing spondylitis. Study-level results: In ankylosing spondylitis blood, a motif of roughly eight highly homologous TCR beta variants appeared characteristic. Matched ankylosing spondylitis synovial fluid reportedly contained a significantly enriched population of disease-linked clones. Existing reports had already noted some motif variants in reactive arthritis synovial fluid and blood. Disease-linked clones proved CD8+ and comparatively uncommon in peripheral blood.

This chain joins TRBV28 and TRBJ2-7, with D unresolved. This receptor was obtained from a male donor with ankylosing spondylitis. The specimen sequenced was blood, either unsorted or a sorted T cell fraction (not recorded which). CDR3: CASSDPARANSYEQYF. Written as DNA, the CDR3 is TGTGCCAGCAGCGACCCCGCCCGGGCCAACTCCTACGAGCAGTACTTC.